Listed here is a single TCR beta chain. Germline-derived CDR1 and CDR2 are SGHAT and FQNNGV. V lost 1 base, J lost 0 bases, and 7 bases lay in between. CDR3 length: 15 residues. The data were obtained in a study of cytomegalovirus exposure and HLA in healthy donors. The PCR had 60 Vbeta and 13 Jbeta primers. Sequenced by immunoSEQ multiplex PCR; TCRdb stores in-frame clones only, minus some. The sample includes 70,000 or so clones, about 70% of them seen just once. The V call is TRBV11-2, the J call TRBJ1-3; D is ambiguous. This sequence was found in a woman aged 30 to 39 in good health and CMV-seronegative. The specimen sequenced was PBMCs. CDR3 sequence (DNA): TGTGCCAGCAGCTTAGTAAGCCTCTCTGGAAACACCATATATTTT. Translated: CASSLVSLSGNTIYF.